The 6 T cell receptor beta chains below come from one sample, sequenced in a study of T-cell reconstitution after alpha-beta-depleted transplantation in children. Using unique molecular identifiers, the investigators prepared the TCRbeta library. TCRdb independently ran MiXCR on the PCR reads; one entry per CDR3 protein. Among over 550,000 distinct CDR3 sequences listed, about 11% were seen once. The sample here was PBMCs from the stem cell graft donor, taken from the stem cell graft. The receptors originated from a human donor who donated a stem cell graft to a child with acute myeloid leukemia.

This clonotype occurred a few times. J is TRBJ2-3 and V is TRBV20-1, with D tentatively TRBD2 (6 bases). V dropped 4 bases and J dropped 6 bases, with 14 bases sitting between them. The CDR3 is made up of 13 amino acids. Per the germline V gene, CDR1 is DFQATT and CDR2 is SNEGSKA (reference sequence). The DNA of the CDR3 is TGCAGTGCTATCCGGGGAGGAGAGGATACGCAGTATTTT. This translates into CSAIRGGEDTQYF.

The chain joins TRBV6-5 to TRBJ2-7; unclear D gene. The CDR3 length is 15 residues. V gave up 0 bases and J gave up 3 bases, with 12 bases separating them. Germline CDR1 and CDR2: MNHEY and SVGAGI. The CDR3 sequence: CASSYSIWTNYEQYF. In nucleotides, the CDR3 is TGTGCCAGCAGTTACTCGATTTGGACCAACTACGAGCAGTACTTC.

This clonotype was detected ten times or more. The rearrangement joins TRBV5-1 to TRBJ2-3; no reliable D call. The CDR3 spans 14 residues. Germline CDR1 is SGHRS and CDR2 is YFSETQ. The V end lost 0 bases, the J end lost 0 bases, and 5 bases lay between the germline ends. CDR3 residues: CASSLDGSTDTQYF. CDR3 coding DNA: TGCGCCAGCAGCTTGGACGGCAGCACAGATACGCAGTATTTT. The variable domain in full, completed from reference TRBV5-1 and TRBJ2-3, reads KAGVTQTPRYLIKTRGQQVTLSCSPISGHRSVSWYQQTPGQGLQFLFEYFSETQRNKGNFPGRFSGRQFSNSRSEMNVSTLELGDSALYLCASSLDGSTDTQYFGPGTRLTVL.

Ten or more counts support this clonotype. The chain employs TRBV7-2 and TRBJ2-7; TRBD2 matches 9 bases. In germline, CDR1 is SGHTA, CDR2 FQGNSA. The CDR3 has 14 residues. J was trimmed by 2 bases and V by 6 bases; bases with no gene match: 5. Here the CDR3 DNA reads TGTGCCAGCAGAGCTAGCGGGATTCCCTACGAGCAGTACTTC. As protein: CASRASGIPYEQYF. The full variable domain, with the rest looked up from reference TRBV7-2 and TRBJ2-7, is GAGVSQSPSNKVTEKGKDVELRCDPISGHTALYWYRQSLGQGLEFLIYFQGNSAPDKSGLPSDRFSAERTGGSVSTLTIQRTQQEDSAVYLCASRASGIPYEQYFGPGTRLTVT.

This clonotype was seen many times. The chain carries TRBV4-3 and TRBJ2-1; 12 positions match TRBD2. The CDR3 sequence is 14 residues long. The germline gives CDR1 LGHNA, CDR2 YSLEER. The trim removed 3 bases at V and 9 bases at J, leaving 3 bases unmatched. The CDR3 is CASSHGLAGTEQFF. The CDR3 DNA reads TGCGCCAGCAGCCACGGACTAGCGGGAACTGAGCAGTTCTTC.

The table lists this clonotype with many counts. The chain couples TRBV10-3 to TRBJ2-1, with D possibly matching TRBD1 (6 bases). The CDR3 is 14 amino acids. The V gene lost 10 bases and the J gene lost 5 bases, with 18 bases spanning the gap. The germline V gene has CDR1 ENHRY and CDR2 SYGVKD. CDR3 loop: CATSPVKGDNEQFF. DNA for the CDR3: TGTGCCACCAGCCCGGTGAAGGGGGACAATGAGCAGTTCTTC.